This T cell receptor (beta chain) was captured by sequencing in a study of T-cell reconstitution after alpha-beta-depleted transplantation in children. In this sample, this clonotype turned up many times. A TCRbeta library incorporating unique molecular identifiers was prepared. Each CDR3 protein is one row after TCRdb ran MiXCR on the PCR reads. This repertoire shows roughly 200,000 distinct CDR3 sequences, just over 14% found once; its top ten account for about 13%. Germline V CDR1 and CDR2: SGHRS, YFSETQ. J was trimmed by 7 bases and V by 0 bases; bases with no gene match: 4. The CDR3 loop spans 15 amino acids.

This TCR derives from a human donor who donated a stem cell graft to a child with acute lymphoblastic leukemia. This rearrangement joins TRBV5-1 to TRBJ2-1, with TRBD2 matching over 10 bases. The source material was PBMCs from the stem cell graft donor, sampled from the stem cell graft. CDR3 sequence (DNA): TGCGCCAGCAGCTTGGTAGCGGGAGGCCCTAATGAGCAGTTCTTC. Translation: CASSLVAGGPNEQFF.